What follows describes a single T cell receptor (beta chain). Its antigen is undetermined. This specimen belongs to a study of cytomegalovirus exposure and HLA in healthy donors. Regarding the study as a whole: TCR beta chains numbering more than 150 were designated cytomegalovirus-associated. CMV serostatus was the sole immune exposure information available.

Looked up from germline, CDR1 is SEHNR and CDR2 is FQNEAQ (reference sequence). This CDR3 region has 15 residues. V lost 1 base and J lost 2, with 6 bases in between. Use of 60 Vbeta and 13 Jbeta primers characterized the PCR. TCRdb keeps only in-frame clones here, not all; method: immunoSEQ multiplex PCR. This table has roughly 80,000 clones, 80% appearing once. The chain joins TRBV7-9 to TRBJ2-6; D perhaps matches TRBD1 (5 bases). The receptor comes from a male donor in good health and CMV-seronegative. Sequencing used PBMCs. CDR3 protein: CASSLGRAGANVLTF. In nucleotides, the CDR3 is TGTGCCAGCAGCTTAGGCAGGGCTGGGGCCAACGTCCTGACTTTC.